This TCR beta chain was documented in a study of CD8+ T cells in alopecia areata. Noted treatment: oral pan-JAK inhibitor, 5-10 mg twice daily. This clone was seen only a few times. Reverse transcribed after extraction, RNA yielded cDNA as the sequencing template. The data were produced by immunoSEQ multiplex PCR, yet TCRdb's version contains in-frame clones alone and is incomplete. The table has about 70,000 clones, approximately 30% seen once. This receptor was obtained from a human donor with alopecia areata. This specimen was CD8+ T cells sorted from blood, taken at week 4, from a patient treated with tofacitinib.

CDR3 nucleotide sequence: TGCGCCAGCAGCCAAGAAACTGGCCAGGGTCAGCCCCAGCATTTT. Its protein product is CASSQETGQGQPQHF. This chain uses TRBV4-1 with TRBJ1-5; D may be TRBD1 (5 bases). V gave up 0 bases and J gave up 6 bases, with 12 bases separating them. The CDR3 contains 15 residues. Germline loops: CDR1 MGHRA, CDR2 YSYEKL.